One and the same sample provided the 2 T cell receptor beta chains below, sequenced in a study of shared clonotypes between healthy human individuals. Generated by immunoSEQ multiplex PCR, the TCRdb table keeps only in-frame clones and is missing some. This sample has roughly 1,100,000 clones; more than 60% occur once, and the top ten carry about 1.5%. The specimen sequenced was memory CD4+ T cells sorted from blood. As for subset: CD45RA-negative fraction. The receptor source for this set is a man younger than 35 in good health.

The V gene is TRBV18, the J gene TRBJ2-2, with 8 positions matching TRBD2. V gave up 2 bases and J gave up 1 base; unmatched junction bases: 0. This CDR3 has 15 amino acids. Germline CDR1 is KGHSH and CDR2 is LQKENI. CDR3 DNA sequence: TGTGCCAGCTCACCAGGGACTAGGAACACCGGGGAGCTGTTTTTT. Amino acid sequence: CASSPGTRNTGELFF. Variable domain in full (rest from reference TRBV18 and TRBJ2-2): NAGVMQNPRHLVRRRGQEARLRCSPMKGHSHVYWYRQLPEEGLKFMVYLQKENIIDESGMPKERFSAEFPKEGPSILRIQQVVRGDSAAYFCASSPGTRNTGELFFGEGSRLTVL.

The chain couples TRBV18 to TRBJ1-5; the match to TRBD1 covers 9 bases. V lost 1 base to trimming and J lost 11 bases; unmatched junction nucleotides: 6. The CDR3 loop spans 14 amino acids. Germline-derived CDR1 and CDR2 are KGHSH and LQKENI. CDR3 bases: TGTGCCAGCTCACCACAGGACAGGGGTCCGTCCCAGCATTTT. Amino acid sequence: CASSPQDRGPSQHF.